Below are 6 T cell receptor beta chains sequenced from a single sample in a study of STAT5B mutations in CD4+ large granular lymphocyte leukemia. Here immunoSEQ multiplex PCR was the method, and the copy in TCRdb shows in-frame clones only, minus some. The sample lists some 34,000 clones, more than 75% occurring once. The specimen was CD4+ T cells from blood buffy coats. These receptors came from a human donor in good health.

The rearrangement links TRBV11-2 to TRBJ1-1, with a tentative D call TRBD1 (5 bases). CDR1 is SGHAT and CDR2 is FQNNGV in the germline V gene. There are 13 residues in the CDR3. Between the trimmed V and J ends, which lost 5 bases and 8 bases, there was a span of 15 bases. In nucleotides, the CDR3 is TGTGCCAGCAGCCCACCGACAGTGACCGAAGCTTTCTTT. This codes for CASSPPTVTEAFF.

This chain connects TRBV6-1 to TRBJ1-1; TRBD1 agrees at 11 bases. This CDR3 is built from 14 residues. V shed 4 bases and J 3 bases; nucleotides not matched to a gene: 1. Germline V gene data show CDR1 as MNHNS and CDR2 as SASEGT. The CDR3 sequence: CASSAGQGDTEAFF. Here the CDR3 DNA reads TGTGCCAGCAGTGCGGGACAGGGGGACACTGAAGCTTTCTTT.

The CDR3 here is CASSTTGGDTEAFF. The CDR3 DNA follows: TGCGCCAGCAGCACGACCGGCGGGGACACTGAAGCTTTCTTT. V gene TRBV5-1 combines with J gene TRBJ1-1; D is undetermined. Trimming took 4 bases from V and 3 from J, leaving 13 bases between them. The CDR3 spans 14 residues. The germline V gene encodes CDR1 SGHRS and CDR2 YFSETQ.

The CDR3 here is CASSLVQGPVGETQYF. CDR3 in DNA: TGCGCCAGCAGCTTGGTACAGGGGCCGGTGGGGGAGACCCAGTACTTC. The chain uses TRBV5-1 and TRBJ2-5; 7 nucleotides line up with TRBD1. This CDR3 is built from 16 residues. Germline V gene sequence: CDR1 SGHRS, CDR2 YFSETQ. Germline trimming cut 0 bases from V and 5 bases from J; bases unmatched to any gene: 10.

The chain joins TRBV5-6 to TRBJ2-7; 8 positions agree with TRBD2. J gave up 5 bases and V 0 bases, and 4 bases lay outside the gene matches. The CDR3 contains 14 residues. The germline CDR1 and CDR2 sequences are SGHDT and YYEEEE. The CDR3 sequence is CASSLAGGEHEQYF. CDR3 DNA: TGTGCCAGCAGCTTGGCGGGGGGGGAACACGAGCAGTACTTC.

This clone was detected only once. The V gene is TRBV5-1, the J gene TRBJ1-2; 7 nucleotides agree with TRBD1. Trimming removed 4 bases from V and 10 bases from J; junction bases left unmatched: 4. CDR1 SGHRS and CDR2 YFSETQ come from the germline V gene. The CDR3 contains 11 residues. This chain's CDR3 is CASSDRVIYTF. CDR3 sequence (DNA): TGCGCCAGCAGCGACAGGGTAATCTACACCTTC.